This T cell receptor (beta chain) was documented in a study of blood T cell repertoires in COVID-19. The overall study: Acute-phase and convalescent COVID-19 samples originated in the United States, Italy and Spain. From T cells, B-cell-depleted T cells, or PBMCs came the material, which was cDNA or gDNA.

Germline values: CDR1 GTSNPN, CDR2 SVGIG (reference sequence). The CDR3 covers 13 residues. Trimming took 0 bases from V and 1 from J, leaving 6 bases between them. The authors' processing: Nucleated cell number was recorded as an estimate derived from reference gene primer amplification. Method: immunoSEQ multiplex PCR; TCRdb's copy keeps in-frame clones and lacks some. V, J and clone size are taken as reported in that table, and D and trimming were inferred from the DNA itself. In the table there are 160,000 or so clones, 78% of which are singletons. This clone was detected a few times. The V and J genes are TRBV30 and TRBJ1-1, with D perhaps matching TRBD1 (6 bases). The sequencing sample was made of peripheral blood. The sequence derives from a woman aged 80 or over with acute or convalescent COVID-19. The CDR3 bases are TGTGCCTGGAGTGTACAGGGGAACACTGAAGCTTTCTTT. Translated, it gives CAWSVQGNTEAFF. Looking up the rest from reference TRBV30 and TRBJ1-1 gives the full variable domain: SQTIHQWPATLVQPVGSPLSLECTVEGTSNPNLYWYRQAAGRGLQLLFYSVGIGQISSEVPQNLSASRPQDRQFILSSKKLLLSDSGFYLCAWSVQGNTEAFFGQGTRLTVV.